The 5 T cell receptor beta chains reported below all come from one sample, sequenced in a study of beta chain features in type 1 diabetes. The sequenced template was cDNA made from the entire isolated RNA. Data came from immunoSEQ multiplex PCR; TCRdb stores just in-frame clones and leaves some out. The sample shows almost 250,000 clones, approximately 14% of them seen only once. Sequenced input: naive CD4+ T cells from blood. All receptors come from a middle-aged woman in good health.

This clone occurred many times. J is TRBJ1-1 and V is TRBV18; no definite D call. Trimming took 3 bases from V and 13 from J, leaving 15 bases between them. The CDR3 is 12 residues long. The V gene's germline CDR1 is KGHSH and CDR2 LQKENI. The CDR3 nucleotides are TGTGCCAGCTCACCGCTACGTACGGAGGGTTTCTTT. It codes for CASSPLRTEGFF.

This clone was seen a few times. This chain connects TRBV27 to TRBJ2-7; maybe TRBD1 (5 bases). The V gene's germline CDR1 is MNHEY and CDR2 SMNVEV (reference sequence). The CDR3 contains 13 residues. V lost 7 bases, J lost 3 bases, and 13 bases lay in between. The CDR3 bases are TGTGCCAGCAAAGGATCAGGGATCTACGAGCAGTACTTC. Its protein is CASKGSGIYEQYF.

This rearrangement joins TRBV25-1 to TRBJ2-5; tentative D call: TRBD2 (5 bases). CDR1 is MGHDK and CDR2 is SYGVNS in the germline V gene. The CDR3 is 11 residues long. The V and J ends lost 7 bases and 5 bases respectively, with 8 bases between them. CDR3: CASTGWETQYF. The CDR3 nucleotides read TGTGCCAGCACGGGGTGGGAGACCCAGTACTTC.

Only a few counts were recorded for this clone. J is TRBJ1-3 and V is TRBV7-6; a weak D match, TRBD1 (5 bases). The V gene lost 0 bases and the J gene lost 7 bases, with 13 bases spanning the gap. The germline V gene encodes CDR1 SGHVS and CDR2 FNYEAQ. This CDR3 comprises 15 residues. CDR3 in amino acids: CASSLASRASNTIYF. In nucleotides, the CDR3 is TGTGCCAGCAGCTTAGCGTCCAGGGCCTCGAACACCATATATTTT.

This clone was found a few times. This sequence joins TRBV12-5 and TRBJ1-1, with D possibly TRBD1 on 6 matching bases. This CDR3 region has 15 residues. Trimming cost V 9 bases and J 0 bases, with 17 bases left between them. The germline gives CDR1 LGHNT, CDR2 FRNRAP. This CDR3 is CASKHRVQMNTEAFF. The CDR3 nucleotides are TGTGCTAGCAAACACAGGGTTCAAATGAACACTGAAGCTTTCTTT.